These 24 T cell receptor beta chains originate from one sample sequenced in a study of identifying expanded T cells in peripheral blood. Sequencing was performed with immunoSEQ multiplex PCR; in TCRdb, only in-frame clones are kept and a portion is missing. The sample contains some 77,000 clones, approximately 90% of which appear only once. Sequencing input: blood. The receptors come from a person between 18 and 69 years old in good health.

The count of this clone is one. Here the CDR3 reads CASSQAQRIYGYTF. In DNA form, the CDR3 reads TGTGCCAGCAGCCAGGCACAGAGGATTTATGGCTACACCTTC. The chain carries TRBV28 and TRBJ1-2, with no clear D. CDR1 is MDHEN, CDR2 SYDVKM, per germline. The CDR3 covers 14 residues. The V end lost 6 bases, the J end lost 5 bases, and 16 bases lay between the germline ends.

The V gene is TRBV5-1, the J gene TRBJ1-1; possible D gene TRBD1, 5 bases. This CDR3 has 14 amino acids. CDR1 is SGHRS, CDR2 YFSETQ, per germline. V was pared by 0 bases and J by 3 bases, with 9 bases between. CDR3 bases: TGCGCCAGCAGCTTGGAAGGGGTGTACACTGAAGCTTTCTTT. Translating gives CASSLEGVYTEAFF.

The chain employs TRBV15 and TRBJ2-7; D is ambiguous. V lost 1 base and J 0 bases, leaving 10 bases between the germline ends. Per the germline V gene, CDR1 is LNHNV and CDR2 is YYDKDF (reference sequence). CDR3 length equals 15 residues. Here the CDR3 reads CATSRGFPGSYEQYF. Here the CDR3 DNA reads TGTGCCACCAGCAGAGGATTTCCGGGCTCCTACGAGCAGTACTTC.

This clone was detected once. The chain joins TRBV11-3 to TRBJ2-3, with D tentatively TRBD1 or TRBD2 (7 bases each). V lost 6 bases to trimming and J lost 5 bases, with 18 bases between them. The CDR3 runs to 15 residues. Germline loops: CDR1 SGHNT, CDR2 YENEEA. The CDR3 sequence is CASSYFGRGGDTQYF. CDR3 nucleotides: TGTGCCAGCAGTTACTTCGGCAGGGGGGGAGATACGCAGTATTTT.

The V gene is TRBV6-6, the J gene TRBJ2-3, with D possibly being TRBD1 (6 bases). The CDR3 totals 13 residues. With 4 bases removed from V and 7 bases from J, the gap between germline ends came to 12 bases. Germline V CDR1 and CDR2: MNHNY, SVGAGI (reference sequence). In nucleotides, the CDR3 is TGTGCCAGCAGTTCGAAGAGGGACAATACGCAGTATTTT. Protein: CASSSKRDNTQYF.

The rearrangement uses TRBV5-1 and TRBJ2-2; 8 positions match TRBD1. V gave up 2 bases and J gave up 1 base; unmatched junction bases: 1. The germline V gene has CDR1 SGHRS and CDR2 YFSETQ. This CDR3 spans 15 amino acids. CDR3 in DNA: TGCGCCAGCAGCTTTGGGACAGGGAACACCGGGGAGCTGTTTTTT. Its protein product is CASSFGTGNTGELFF.

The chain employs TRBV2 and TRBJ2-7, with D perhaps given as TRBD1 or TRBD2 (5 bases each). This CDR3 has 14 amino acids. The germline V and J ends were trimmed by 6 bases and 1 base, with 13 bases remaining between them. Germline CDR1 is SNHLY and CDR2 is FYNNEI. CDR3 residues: CASSSGTVSYEQYF. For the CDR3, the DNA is TGTGCCAGCAGCTCGGGGACGGTTTCCTACGAGCAGTACTTC.

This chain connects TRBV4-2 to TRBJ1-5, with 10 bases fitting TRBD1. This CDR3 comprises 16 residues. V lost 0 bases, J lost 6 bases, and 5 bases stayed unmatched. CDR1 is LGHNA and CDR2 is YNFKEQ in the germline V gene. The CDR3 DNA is TGTGCCAGCAGCCAAGATGGACAGGGGGAAGGTCAGCCCCAGCATTTT. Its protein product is CASSQDGQGEGQPQHF.

CDR3 coding DNA: TGTGCCAGCAGCTTAACACAGGGCAACGCGAACACCGGGGAGCTGTTTTTT. It is translated as CASSLTQGNANTGELFF. V gene TRBV7-7 combines with J gene TRBJ2-2, with D tentatively TRBD1 (6 bases). V shed 2 bases and J shed 0 bases, with 13 bases lying between them. CDR1 and CDR2 (germline): SSHAT, FNYEAQ (reference sequence). The CDR3 extends over 17 amino acids.

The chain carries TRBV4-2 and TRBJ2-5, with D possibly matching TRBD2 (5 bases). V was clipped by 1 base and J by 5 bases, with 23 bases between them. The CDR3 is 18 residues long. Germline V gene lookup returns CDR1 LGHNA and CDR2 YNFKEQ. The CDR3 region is CASSQAALGRGRGETQYF. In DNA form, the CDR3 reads TGTGCCAGCAGCCAAGCAGCCTTAGGAAGAGGCCGAGGGGAGACCCAGTACTTC.

The DNA of the CDR3 is TGTGCCAGCAGCCCGACCGGGGGGGCCGGGGCTGTCTACGAGCAGTACTTC. Translation: CASSPTGGAGAVYEQYF. The J gene is TRBJ2-7, the V gene TRBV5-5; the match to TRBD2 covers 8 bases. The ends lost 4 bases at V and 3 bases at J; junction bases unmatched: 15. The CDR3 consists of 17 residues. CDR1 and CDR2 (germline): SGHKS, YYEKEE (reference sequence).

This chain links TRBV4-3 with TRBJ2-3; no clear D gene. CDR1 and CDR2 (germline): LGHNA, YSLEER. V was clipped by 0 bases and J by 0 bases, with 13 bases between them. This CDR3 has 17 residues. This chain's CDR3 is CASSQDAPPSSTDTQYF. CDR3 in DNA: TGCGCCAGCAGCCAAGATGCCCCACCCTCTAGCACAGATACGCAGTATTTT.

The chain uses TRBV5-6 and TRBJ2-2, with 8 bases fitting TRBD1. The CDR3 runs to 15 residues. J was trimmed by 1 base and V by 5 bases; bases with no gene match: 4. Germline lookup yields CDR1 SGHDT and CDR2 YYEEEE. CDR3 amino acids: CASRSDRENTGELFF. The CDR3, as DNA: TGTGCCAGCAGGTCGGACAGGGAGAACACCGGGGAGCTGTTTTTT.

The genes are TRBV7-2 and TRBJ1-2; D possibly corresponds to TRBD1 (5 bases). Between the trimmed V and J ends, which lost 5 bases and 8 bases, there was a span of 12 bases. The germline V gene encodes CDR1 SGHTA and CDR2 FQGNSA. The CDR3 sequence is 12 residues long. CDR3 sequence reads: CASSPLGRGYTF. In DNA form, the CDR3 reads TGTGCCAGCAGCCCCCTGGGGCGGGGCTACACCTTC.

The DNA for the CDR3 is TGCGCCAGCAGCCAAGACCCCGTAGGGACAGGGTCCTATAATTCACCCCTCCACTTT. Encoded protein: CASSQDPVGTGSYNSPLHF. The chain couples TRBV4-3 to TRBJ1-6, with 9 bases fitting TRBD1. The junction had 7 bases not matched to a gene; V was cut back by 0 bases and J by 1 base. The CDR3 has 19 residues. CDR1 LGHNA and CDR2 YSLEER come from the germline V gene.

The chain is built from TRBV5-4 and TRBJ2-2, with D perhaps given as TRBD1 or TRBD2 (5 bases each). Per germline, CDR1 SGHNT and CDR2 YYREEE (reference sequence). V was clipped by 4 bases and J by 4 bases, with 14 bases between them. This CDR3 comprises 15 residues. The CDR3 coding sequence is TGTGCCAGCAGCCCTAGGGTGGGGGTCACCGGGGAGCTGTTTTTT. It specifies CASSPRVGVTGELFF. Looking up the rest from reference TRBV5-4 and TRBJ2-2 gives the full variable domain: ETGVTQSPTHLIKTRGQQVTLRCSSQSGHNTVSWYQQALGQGPQFIFQYYREEENGRGNFPPRFSGLQFPNYSSELNVNALELDDSALYLCASSPRVGVTGELFFGEGSRLTVL.

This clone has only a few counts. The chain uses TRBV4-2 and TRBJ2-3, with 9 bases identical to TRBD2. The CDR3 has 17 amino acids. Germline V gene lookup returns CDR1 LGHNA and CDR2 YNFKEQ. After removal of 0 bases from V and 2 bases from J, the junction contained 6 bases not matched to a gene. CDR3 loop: CASSQETGGGATDTQYF. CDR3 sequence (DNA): TGTGCCAGCAGCCAAGAGACGGGCGGGGGGGCCACAGATACGCAGTATTTT.

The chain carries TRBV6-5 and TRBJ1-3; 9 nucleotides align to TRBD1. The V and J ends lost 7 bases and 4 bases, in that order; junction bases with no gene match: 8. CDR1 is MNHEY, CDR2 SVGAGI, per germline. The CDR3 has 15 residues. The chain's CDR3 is CASKRQGVPGNTIYF. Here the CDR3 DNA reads TGTGCCAGCAAAAGACAGGGGGTTCCCGGAAACACCATATATTTT.

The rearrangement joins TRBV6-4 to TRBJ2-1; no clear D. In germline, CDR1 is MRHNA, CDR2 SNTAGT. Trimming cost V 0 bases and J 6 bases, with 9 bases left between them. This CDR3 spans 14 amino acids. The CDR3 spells CASSDSNKGNEQFF. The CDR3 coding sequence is TGTGCCAGCAGTGACTCCAATAAGGGCAATGAGCAGTTCTTC.

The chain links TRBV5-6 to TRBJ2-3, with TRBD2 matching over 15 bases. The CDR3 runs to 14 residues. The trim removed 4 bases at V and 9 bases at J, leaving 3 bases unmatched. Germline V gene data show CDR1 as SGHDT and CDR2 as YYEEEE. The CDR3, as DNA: TGTGCCAGCAGCCCAGGACTAGCGGGGGGGACGCAGTATTTT. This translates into CASSPGLAGGTQYF.

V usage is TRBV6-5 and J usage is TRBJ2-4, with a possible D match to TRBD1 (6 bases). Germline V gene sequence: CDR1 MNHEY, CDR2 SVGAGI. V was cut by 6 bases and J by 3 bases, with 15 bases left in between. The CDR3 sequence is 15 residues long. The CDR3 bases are TGTGCCAGCAGCTTACAGGGTCTCGGCAAAAACATTCAGTACTTC. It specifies CASSLQGLGKNIQYF.

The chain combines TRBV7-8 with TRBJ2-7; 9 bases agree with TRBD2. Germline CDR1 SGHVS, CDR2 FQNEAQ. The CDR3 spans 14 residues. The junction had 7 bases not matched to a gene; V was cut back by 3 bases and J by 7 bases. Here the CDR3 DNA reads TGTGCCAGCAGCTTGGTGCTAGCGGGGAGGGAGCAGTACTTC. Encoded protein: CASSLVLAGREQYF.

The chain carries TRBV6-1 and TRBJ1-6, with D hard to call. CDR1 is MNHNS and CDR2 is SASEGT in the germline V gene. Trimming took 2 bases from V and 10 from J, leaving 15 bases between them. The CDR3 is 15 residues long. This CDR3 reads CASSESSGLSSPLHF. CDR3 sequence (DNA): TGTGCCAGCAGTGAATCAAGTGGTCTATCCTCACCCCTCCACTTT.

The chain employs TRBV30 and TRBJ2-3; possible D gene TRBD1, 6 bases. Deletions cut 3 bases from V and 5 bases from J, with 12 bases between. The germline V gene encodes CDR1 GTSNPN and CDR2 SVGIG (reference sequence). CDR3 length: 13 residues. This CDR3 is CAWRKGVQDTQYF. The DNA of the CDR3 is TGTGCCTGGAGGAAGGGGGTTCAAGATACGCAGTATTTT.